This TCR beta chain is drawn from a study of blood T cell repertoires in COVID-19 (dated by TCRdb to the early 2020s). Some background on the complete study: ImmuneRACE Cohort 3 recovered participants were defined by two consecutive negative NP/OP PCR tests, healthcare professional clearance, or symptom resolution. Samples came from the ongoing ImmuneRACE study (first 160 participants) plus 1,254 subjects from 6 global collaborators. Subjects who had been exposed to COVID-19, were actively infected with it, or had recovered from it provided the deeply sampled blood TCRbeta repertoires that made up the dataset. A freely available public database, intended as a resource for researchers studying the immune response to SARS-CoV-2, is where the repertoires were released. The collaborator samples originated in the United States, Italy and Spain and spanned the acute and convalescent phases of COVID-19. The prospective study material was composed of cDNA or gDNA derived from T cells, B-cell-depleted T cells, or PBMCs. Sample metadata almost always included a de-identified subject ID, COVID-19 status, age in years and sex. HLA class I and class II types, where available, came from metadata supplied by the sample provider rather than from assay-based typing.

The paper's findings and limits, for the study overall: Clinical and demographic metadata were provided uncurated, with the amount varying by source and participant.

The immunoSEQ Assay, a bias-controlled multiplex PCR, was used to amplify TCRbeta CDR3 regions from genomic DNA. From the authors' description of their analysis: Nucleated cell counts per sample were estimated from amplification of reference gene primers within the assay. Sequence reads were collapsed and filtered to measure the absolute abundance of every unique TCRbeta CDR3 rearrangement. For each sample, productive Simpson clonality was calculated as the square root of Simpson's diversity index over productive rearrangements. In its TCRdb copy, this immuneACCESS table keeps in-frame sequences only and misses some clones. Where compared with another copy, unresolved V genes explain less than half of these, and the others have no known cause. For V, J and clone size, that table is used; D and trimming come from the DNA. Here the sample has some 180,000 clones; around three quarters occur a single time. Around 20% of the sample is taken by the ten largest.

Participants in the prospective study were enrolled through a virtual design, were aged roughly 18 to 100 years, and lived in some 24 United States geographic areas. In the prospective study, participants were assigned to cohorts based on the clinical history participants reported in a screening survey and a study questionnaire. In the prospective study, mobile phlebotomists collected whole blood, serum and a nasopharyngeal or oropharyngeal swab from each participant. Prospective study participants could optionally give additional blood draws and questionnaires over an approximately two-month period. Blood samples from the prospective study were shipped frozen or at room temperature prior to DNA extraction. For CDR1 and CDR2, the germline V gene lists MDHEN and SYDVKM. Including the terminal cysteine and phenylalanine, the CDR3 comprises 13 residues. The CDR3 DNA has 39 bases and is translated from base 1. Trimming takes 7 bases from V and 4 bases from J, and the germline ends sit 11 bases apart.

Concerning this clone: This receptor's antigen is unknown. Nothing much larger sits one base from this clone, and base qualities are not available.

Sequences were obtained from PBMCs or T cells enriched from blood (not recorded which). The sequence joins TRBV28 to TRBJ1-5, with the D segment identity uncertain. This sequence originates from a woman in her 70s in a cohort exposed to, infected with or recovered from COVID-19 (not recorded which). The CDR3: CASTLKRNQPQHF. The nucleotide sequence is TGTGCCAGCACTCTGAAACGGAATCAGCCCCAGCATTTT.